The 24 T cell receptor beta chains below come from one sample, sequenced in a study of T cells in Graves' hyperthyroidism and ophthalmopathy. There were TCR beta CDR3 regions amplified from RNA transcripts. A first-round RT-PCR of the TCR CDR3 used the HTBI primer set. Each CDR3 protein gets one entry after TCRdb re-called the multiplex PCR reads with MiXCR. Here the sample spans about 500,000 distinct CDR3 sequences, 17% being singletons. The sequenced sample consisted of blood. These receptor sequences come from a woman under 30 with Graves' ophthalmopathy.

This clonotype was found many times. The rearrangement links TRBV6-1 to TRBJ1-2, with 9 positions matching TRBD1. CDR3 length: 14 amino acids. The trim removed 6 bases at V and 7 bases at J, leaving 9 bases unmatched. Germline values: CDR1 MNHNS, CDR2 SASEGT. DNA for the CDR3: TGTGCCAGCAGAATAAACAGGGGGCGAAGTGGCTACACCTTC. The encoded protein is CASRINRGRSGYTF.

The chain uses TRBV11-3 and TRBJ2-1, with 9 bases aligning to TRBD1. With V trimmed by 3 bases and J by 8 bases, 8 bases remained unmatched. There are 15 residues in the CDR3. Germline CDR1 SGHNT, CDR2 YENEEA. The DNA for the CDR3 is TGTGCCAGCAGCTTCGGGGACAGGGACTCCCATGAGCAGTTCTTC. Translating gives CASSFGDRDSHEQFF.

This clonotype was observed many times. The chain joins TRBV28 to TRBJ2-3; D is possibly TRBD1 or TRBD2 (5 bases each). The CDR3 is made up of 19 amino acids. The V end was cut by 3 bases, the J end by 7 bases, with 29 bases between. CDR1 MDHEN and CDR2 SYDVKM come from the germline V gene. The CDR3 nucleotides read TGTGCCAGCAGTTTGAGAGGGGCGTCTTATACGGAGAGTGGAAATACGCAGTATTTT. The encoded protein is CASSLRGASYTESGNTQYF.

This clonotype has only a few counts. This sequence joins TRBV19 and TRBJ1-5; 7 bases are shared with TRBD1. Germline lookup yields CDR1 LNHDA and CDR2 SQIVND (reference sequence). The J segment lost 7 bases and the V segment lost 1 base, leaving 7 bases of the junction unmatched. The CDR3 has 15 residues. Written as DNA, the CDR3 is TGTGCCAGTAGTATAGGAGGGGGCGTGTACCAGCCCCAGCATTTT. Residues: CASSIGGGVYQPQHF. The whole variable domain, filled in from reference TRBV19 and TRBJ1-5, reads DGGITQSPKYLFRKEGQNVTLSCEQNLNHDAMYWYRQDPGQGLRLIYYSQIVNDFQKGDIAEGYSVSREKKESFPLTVTSAQKNPTAFYLCASSIGGGVYQPQHFGDGTRLSIL.

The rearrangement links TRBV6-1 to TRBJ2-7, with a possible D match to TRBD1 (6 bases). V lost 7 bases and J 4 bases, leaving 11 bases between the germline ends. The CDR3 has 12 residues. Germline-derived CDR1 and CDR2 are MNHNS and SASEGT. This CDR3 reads CASKDSWYEQYF. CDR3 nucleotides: TGTGCCAGCAAGGACAGTTGGTACGAGCAGTACTTC.

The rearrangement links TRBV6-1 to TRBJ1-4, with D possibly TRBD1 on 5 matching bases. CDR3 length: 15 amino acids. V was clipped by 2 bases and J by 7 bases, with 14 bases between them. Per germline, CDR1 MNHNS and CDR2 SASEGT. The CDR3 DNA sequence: TGTGCCAGCAGTGAAATAGGGCGGGGCACTGAAAAACTGTTTTTT. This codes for CASSEIGRGTEKLFF.

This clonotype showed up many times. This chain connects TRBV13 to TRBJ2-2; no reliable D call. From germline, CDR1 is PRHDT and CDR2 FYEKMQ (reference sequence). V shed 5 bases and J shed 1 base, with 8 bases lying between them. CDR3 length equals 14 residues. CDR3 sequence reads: CASSPPGNTGELFF. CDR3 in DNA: TGTGCCAGCAGCCCACCAGGGAACACCGGGGAGCTGTTTTTT.

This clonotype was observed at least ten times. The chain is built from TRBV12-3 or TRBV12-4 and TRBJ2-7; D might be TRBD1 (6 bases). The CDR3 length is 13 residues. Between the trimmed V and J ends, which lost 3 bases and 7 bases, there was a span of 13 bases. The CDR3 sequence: CASSFAQGREQYF. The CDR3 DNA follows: TGTGCCAGCAGTTTCGCACAGGGCAGGGAGCAGTACTTC.

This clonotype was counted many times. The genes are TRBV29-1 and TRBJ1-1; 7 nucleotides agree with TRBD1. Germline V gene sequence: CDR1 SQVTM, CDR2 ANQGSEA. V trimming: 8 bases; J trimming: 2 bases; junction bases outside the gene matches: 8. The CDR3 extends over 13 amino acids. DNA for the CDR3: TGCAGCTATTGGGACAGTGAAAACACTGAAGCTTTCTTT. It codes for CSYWDSENTEAFF.

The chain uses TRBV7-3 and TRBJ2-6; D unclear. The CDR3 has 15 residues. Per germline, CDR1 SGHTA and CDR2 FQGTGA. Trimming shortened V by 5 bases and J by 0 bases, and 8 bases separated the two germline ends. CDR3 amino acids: CASSPQVSGANVLTF. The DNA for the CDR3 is TGTGCCAGCAGCCCTCAGGTCTCTGGGGCCAACGTCCTGACTTTC.

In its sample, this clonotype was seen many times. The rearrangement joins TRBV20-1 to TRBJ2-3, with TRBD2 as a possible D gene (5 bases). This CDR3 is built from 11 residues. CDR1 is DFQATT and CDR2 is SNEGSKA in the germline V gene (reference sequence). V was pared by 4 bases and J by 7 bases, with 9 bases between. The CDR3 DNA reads TGCAGTGCTATAACTAGGAATACGCAGTATTTT. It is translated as CSAITRNTQYF.

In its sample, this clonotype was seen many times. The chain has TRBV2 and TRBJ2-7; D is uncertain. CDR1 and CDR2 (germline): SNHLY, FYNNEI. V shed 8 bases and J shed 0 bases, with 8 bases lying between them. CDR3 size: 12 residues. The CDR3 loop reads CASGTDSYEQYF. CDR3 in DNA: TGTGCCAGCGGAACGGACTCCTACGAGCAGTACTTC.

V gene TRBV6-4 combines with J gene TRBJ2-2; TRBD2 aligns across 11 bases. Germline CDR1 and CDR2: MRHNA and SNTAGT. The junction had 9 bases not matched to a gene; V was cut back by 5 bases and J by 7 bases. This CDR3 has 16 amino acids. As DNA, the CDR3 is TGTGCCAGCAGTTATAGCGGGAGGGCCTCCGGCGGGGAGCTGTTTTTT. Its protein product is CASSYSGRASGGELFF.

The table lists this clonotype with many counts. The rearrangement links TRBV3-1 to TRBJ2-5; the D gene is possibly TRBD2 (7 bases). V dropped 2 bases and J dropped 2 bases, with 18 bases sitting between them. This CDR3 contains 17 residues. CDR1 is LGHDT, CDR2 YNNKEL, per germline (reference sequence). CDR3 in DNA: TGTGCCAGCAGCCAAAGGGGGGGCCGGACCACACAAGAGACCCAGTACTTC. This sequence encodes CASSQRGGRTTQETQYF.

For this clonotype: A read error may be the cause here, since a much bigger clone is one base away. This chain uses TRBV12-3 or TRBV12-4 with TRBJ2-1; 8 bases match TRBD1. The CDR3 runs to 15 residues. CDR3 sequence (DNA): TGTGCCTGCAGTTCAGACAGGGGTGGAGACAATGAGCAGTTCTTC. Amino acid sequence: CACSSDRGGDNEQFF.

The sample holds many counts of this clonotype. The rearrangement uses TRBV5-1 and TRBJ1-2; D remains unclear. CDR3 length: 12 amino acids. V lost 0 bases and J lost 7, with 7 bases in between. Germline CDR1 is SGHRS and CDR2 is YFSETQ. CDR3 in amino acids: CASSLGYSGYTF. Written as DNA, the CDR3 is TGCGCCAGCAGCTTGGGTTATAGTGGCTACACCTTC.

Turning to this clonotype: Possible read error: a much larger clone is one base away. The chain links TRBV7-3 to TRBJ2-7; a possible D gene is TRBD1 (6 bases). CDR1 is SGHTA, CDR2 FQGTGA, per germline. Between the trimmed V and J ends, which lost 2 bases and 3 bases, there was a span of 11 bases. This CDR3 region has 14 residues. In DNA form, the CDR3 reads TGTGCCAGCAGCTTAGGCGAGGGGGACTACGAGCAGTACTTC. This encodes CASSLGEGDYEQYF. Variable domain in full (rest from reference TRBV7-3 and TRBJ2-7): GAGVSQTPSNKVTEKGKYVELRCDPISGHTALYWYRQSLGQGPEFLIYFQGTGAADDSGLPNDRFFAVRPEGSVSTLKIQRTERGDSAVYLCASSLGEGDYEQYFGPGTRLTVT.

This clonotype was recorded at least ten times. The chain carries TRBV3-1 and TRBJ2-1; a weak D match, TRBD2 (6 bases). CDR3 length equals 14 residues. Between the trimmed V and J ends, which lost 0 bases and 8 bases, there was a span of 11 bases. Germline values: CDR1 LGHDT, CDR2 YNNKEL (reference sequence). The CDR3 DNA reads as TGTGCCAGCAGCCAAGAACTAGCCAGCGATGAGCAGTTCTTC. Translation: CASSQELASDEQFF.

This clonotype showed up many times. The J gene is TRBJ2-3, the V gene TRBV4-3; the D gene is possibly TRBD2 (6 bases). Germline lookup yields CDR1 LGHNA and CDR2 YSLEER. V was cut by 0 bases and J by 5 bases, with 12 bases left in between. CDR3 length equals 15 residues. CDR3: CASSQDRGKEDTQYF. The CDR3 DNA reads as TGCGCCAGCAGCCAAGATCGGGGGAAGGAAGATACGCAGTATTTT.

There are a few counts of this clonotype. In DNA form, the CDR3 reads TGTGCCAGCAGTGAGAATGTTGGCAGGGGAAAAACTTTCTTT. Amino acid sequence: CASSENVGRGKTFF. This chain joins TRBV6-1 and TRBJ1-1, with D tentatively TRBD1 (6 bases). The CDR3 loop spans 14 amino acids. Trimming left V 3 bases short and J 12 bases short, with 20 bases between. Germline V gives CDR1 MNHNS, CDR2 SASEGT.

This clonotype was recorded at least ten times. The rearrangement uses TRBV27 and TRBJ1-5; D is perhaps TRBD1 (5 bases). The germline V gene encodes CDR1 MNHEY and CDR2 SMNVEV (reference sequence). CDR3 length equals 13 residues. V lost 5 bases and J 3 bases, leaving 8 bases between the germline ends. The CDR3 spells CASSAGPNQPQHF. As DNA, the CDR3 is TGTGCCAGCAGTGCAGGGCCCAATCAGCCCCAGCATTTT.

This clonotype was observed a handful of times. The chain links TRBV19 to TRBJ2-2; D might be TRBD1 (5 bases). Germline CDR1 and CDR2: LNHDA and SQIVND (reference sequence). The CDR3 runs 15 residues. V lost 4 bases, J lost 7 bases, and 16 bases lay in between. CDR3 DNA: TGTGCCAGTAGTAGCCCGGACATCCGAGGCGGGGAGCTGTTTTTT. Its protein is CASSSPDIRGGELFF.

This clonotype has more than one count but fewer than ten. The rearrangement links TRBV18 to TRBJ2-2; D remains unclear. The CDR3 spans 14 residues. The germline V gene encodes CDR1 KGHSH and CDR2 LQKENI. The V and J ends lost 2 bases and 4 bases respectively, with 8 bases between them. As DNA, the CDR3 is TGTGCCAGCTCACCAGCCCAGTTCACCGGGGAGCTGTTTTTT. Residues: CASSPAQFTGELFF.

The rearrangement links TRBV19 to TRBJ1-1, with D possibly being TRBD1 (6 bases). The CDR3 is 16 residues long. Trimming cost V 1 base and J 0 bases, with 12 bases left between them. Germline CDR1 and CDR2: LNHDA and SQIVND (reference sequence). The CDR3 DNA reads TGTGCCAGTAGTATAGTGCGTCAGGGGATGAACACTGAAGCTTTCTTT. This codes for CASSIVRQGMNTEAFF.